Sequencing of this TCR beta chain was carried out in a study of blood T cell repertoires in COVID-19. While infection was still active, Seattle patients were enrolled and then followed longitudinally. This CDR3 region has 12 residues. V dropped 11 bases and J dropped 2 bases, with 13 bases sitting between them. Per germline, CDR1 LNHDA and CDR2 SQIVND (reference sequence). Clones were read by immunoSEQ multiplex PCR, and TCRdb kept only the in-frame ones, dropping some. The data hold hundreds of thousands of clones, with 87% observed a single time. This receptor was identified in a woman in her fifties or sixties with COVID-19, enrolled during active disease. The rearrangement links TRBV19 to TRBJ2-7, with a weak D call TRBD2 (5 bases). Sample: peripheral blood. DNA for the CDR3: TGTGCCTCGAGCGGAGATACCTACGAGCAGTACTTC. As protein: CASSGDTYEQYF. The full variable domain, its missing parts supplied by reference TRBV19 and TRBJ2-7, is DGGITQSPKYLFRKEGQNVTLSCEQNLNHDAMYWYRQDPGQGLRLIYYSQIVNDFQKGDIAEGYSVSREKKESFPLTVTSAQKNPTAFYLCASSGDTYEQYFGPGTRLTVT.